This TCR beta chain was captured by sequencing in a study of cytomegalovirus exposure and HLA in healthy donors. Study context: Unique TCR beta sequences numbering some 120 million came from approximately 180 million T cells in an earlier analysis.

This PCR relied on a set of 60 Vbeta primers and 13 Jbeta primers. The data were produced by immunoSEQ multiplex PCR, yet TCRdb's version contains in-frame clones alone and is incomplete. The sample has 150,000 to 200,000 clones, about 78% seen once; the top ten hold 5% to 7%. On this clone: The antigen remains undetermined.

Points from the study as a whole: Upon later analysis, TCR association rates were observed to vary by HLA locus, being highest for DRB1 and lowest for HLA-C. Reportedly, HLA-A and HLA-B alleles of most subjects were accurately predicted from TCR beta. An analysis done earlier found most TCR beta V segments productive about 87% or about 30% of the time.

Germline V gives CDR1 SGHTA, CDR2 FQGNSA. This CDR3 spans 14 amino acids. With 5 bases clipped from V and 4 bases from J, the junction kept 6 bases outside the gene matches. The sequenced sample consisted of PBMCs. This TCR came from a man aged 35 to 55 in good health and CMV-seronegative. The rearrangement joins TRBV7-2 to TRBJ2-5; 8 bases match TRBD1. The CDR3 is CASSMAGGAETQYF. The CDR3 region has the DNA TGTGCCAGCAGCATGGCAGGGGGCGCAGAGACCCAGTACTTC.